The 20 T cell receptor beta chains in this list originate from one sample, sequenced in a study of T cell repertoires in aging, cancer and after chemotherapy. TRB rearrangements spanning V, D and J were amplified using mixed TRB-A/B primers. TCRdb re-analysed the multiplex PCR reads in MiXCR, keeping a single row per CDR3 protein. Here the sample spans over 8,500 distinct CDR3 sequences, 25% to 30% being singletons. Peripheral blood genomic DNA, not sorted cells or RNA, was the template. The sequencing input was blood. The source of these receptors is a human donor in good health.

This clonotype has a single count. The V call is TRBV20-1, the J call TRBJ1-5; no reliable D call. V was pared by 0 bases and J by 3 bases, with 12 bases between. There are 15 residues in the CDR3. CDR1 DFQATT and CDR2 SNEGSKA come from the germline V gene (reference sequence). The CDR3 region has the DNA TGCAGTGCTAGAGATCATGCCAGGCCCAATCAGCCCCAGCATTTT. Translation gives CSARDHARPNQPQHF.

By share, this clonotype ranks as medium-sized. This sequence joins TRBV6-5 and TRBJ1-2; D unresolved. V was clipped by 6 bases and J by 8 bases, with 10 bases between them. Germline CDR1 is MNHEY and CDR2 is SVGAGI. This CDR3 is 11 amino acids long. The CDR3 nucleotides read TGTGCCAGCAGGTCCTCATCCGGCTACACCTTC. It codes for CASRSSSGYTF.

This clonotype was detected only a few times. The CDR3 nucleotides read TGTGCCAGCAGCGCAGGGGGGGGGCAGAACTATGGCTACACCTTC. Amino acids: CASSAGGGQNYGYTF. This sequence joins TRBV6-1 and TRBJ1-2, with TRBD1 matching 7 bases. The CDR3 contains 15 residues. Looked up from germline, CDR1 is MNHNS and CDR2 is SASEGT. V dropped 6 bases and J dropped 2; count of bases not matched to a gene: 9.

Note on this clonotype: One junction end disagrees with the germline gene, perhaps due to a read error. The chain has TRBV18 and TRBJ2-1; D possibly corresponds to TRBD1 (5 bases). Germline V lookup: CDR1 KGHSH, CDR2 LQKENI. The CDR3 is made up of 13 amino acids. The DNA of the CDR3 is TGTGACAGCTCACCCCTCCAGGGTGGTGAGCAGTTCTTC. Residues: CDSSPLQGGEQFF.

This clonotype was counted only a few times. The chain combines TRBV5-1 with TRBJ1-4; D uncertain. In germline, CDR1 is SGHRS, CDR2 YFSETQ. There are 15 residues in the CDR3. V was shortened by 0 bases and J by 6 bases, with 12 bases between the two germline ends. CDR3 loop: CASSLAGVPDEKLFF. The CDR3, as DNA: TGCGCCAGCAGCTTGGCCGGGGTTCCGGATGAAAAACTGTTTTTT.

The CDR3, as DNA: TGTGCCAGCAGCCTTGCGACAGTTCCCCGGATGAACACTGAAGCTTTCTTT. Its translation: CASSLATVPRMNTEAFF. The chain links TRBV14 to TRBJ1-1, with D possibly matching TRBD1 (5 bases). CDR3 size: 17 residues. Germline CDR1 and CDR2: SGHDN and FVKESK. The V gene lost 4 bases and the J gene lost 0 bases, with 18 bases spanning the gap.

This clonotype was picked up a small number of times. This chain uses TRBV7-2 with TRBJ2-7; maybe TRBD2 (6 bases). V lost 3 bases and J 2 bases, leaving 11 bases between the germline ends. This CDR3 region has 14 residues. Germline-derived CDR1 and CDR2 are SGHTA and FQGNSA. The CDR3 DNA follows: TGTGCCAGCAGCTTTGGGGGGTTAACCTACGAGCAGTACTTC. This codes for CASSFGGLTYEQYF.

This chain links TRBV28 with TRBJ1-1; D gene unclear. The CDR3 loop spans 16 amino acids. Trimming took 5 bases from V and 0 from J, leaving 16 bases between them. The germline V gene encodes CDR1 MDHEN and CDR2 SYDVKM. CDR3 sequence: CASSPLLKGMNTEAFF. CDR3 in DNA: TGTGCCAGCAGTCCCCTTTTGAAGGGCATGAACACTGAAGCTTTCTTT.

The chain couples TRBV9 to TRBJ2-1; D gene ambiguous. The CDR3 loop spans 14 amino acids. Germline assignment: CDR1 SGDLS and CDR2 YYNGEE. Trimming left V 4 bases short and J 6 bases short, with 14 bases between. CDR3 loop: CASSRNRGRNEQFF. DNA of the CDR3: TGTGCCAGCAGCAGGAACCGCGGACGCAATGAGCAGTTCTTC.

This rearrangement joins TRBV2 to TRBJ2-7; no firm D call. V shed 8 bases and J shed 2 bases, with 19 bases lying between them. The CDR3 contains 15 residues. Germline CDR1 SNHLY, CDR2 FYNNEI. The CDR3 coding sequence is TGTGCCAGCCTCGTTTGGGCAGGCCCTGCCTACGAGCAGTACTTC. Translating gives CASLVWAGPAYEQYF.

Here the CDR3 reads CASSQMGSSYEQYF. In DNA form, the CDR3 reads TGCGCCAGCAGCCAAATGGGGAGCTCCTACGAGCAGTACTTC. The V and J genes are TRBV4-1 and TRBJ2-7, with TRBD2 as a possible D gene (5 bases). In germline, CDR1 is MGHRA, CDR2 YSYEKL. The CDR3 contains 14 residues. The V end was cut by 2 bases, the J end by 0 bases, with 8 bases between.

The sample holds a few counts of this clonotype. The rearrangement joins TRBV5-1 to TRBJ1-1, with D possibly being TRBD1 (6 bases). V lost 0 bases to trimming and J lost 1 base, with 10 bases between them. CDR1 SGHRS and CDR2 YFSETQ come from the germline V gene. This CDR3 region has 15 residues. CDR3 sequence: CASSLARQANTEAFF. DNA for the CDR3: TGCGCCAGCAGCTTGGCCCGACAGGCGAACACTGAAGCTTTCTTT.

The V and J genes are TRBV4-3 and TRBJ2-1; D is perhaps TRBD2 (5 bases). V gave up 0 bases and J gave up 10 bases, with 7 bases separating them. Germline V gene lookup returns CDR1 LGHNA and CDR2 YSLEER. The CDR3 is 12 amino acids. Here the CDR3 reads CASSQDPGEQFF. The CDR3 DNA reads TGCGCCAGCAGCCAAGATCCGGGGGAGCAGTTCTTC.

In its sample, this clonotype ranks as medium-sized. The chain combines TRBV6-5 with TRBJ1-3; D gene ambiguous. The germline V gene has CDR1 MNHEY and CDR2 SVGAGI. V was clipped by 2 bases and J by 0 bases, with 2 bases between them. This CDR3 is 13 amino acids long. The CDR3 spells CASSYLSGNTIYF. The CDR3 bases are TGTGCCAGCAGTTACCTCTCTGGAAACACCATATATTTT.

This clonotype was counted only a few times. V and J are TRBV28 and TRBJ2-7, with 7 bases matching TRBD1. The germline CDR1 and CDR2 sequences are MDHEN and SYDVKM. There are 12 residues in the CDR3. Trimming cost V 6 bases and J 6 bases; bases outside gene matches: 5. As DNA, the CDR3 is TGTGCCAGCAGCAGGGGGATATTCGAGCAGTACTTC. Translating it yields CASSRGIFEQYF.

This clonotype was detected a few times. The chain uses TRBV7-2 and TRBJ1-5; D is perhaps TRBD1 (6 bases). The CDR3 runs 15 residues. Trimming stripped 1 base from V and 6 bases from J, with 13 bases between. CDR1 and CDR2 (germline): SGHTA, FQGNSA. The CDR3 loop reads CASSLEPGAFQPQHF. The CDR3 nucleotides are TGTGCCAGCAGCTTAGAACCAGGGGCCTTTCAGCCCCAGCATTTT.

This clonotype has a handful of counts. The chain is built from TRBV27 and TRBJ1-2, with a tentative D call TRBD1 (5 bases). Germline-derived CDR1 and CDR2 are MNHEY and SMNVEV (reference sequence). This CDR3 is built from 14 residues. Trimming took off 8 bases at V and 4 bases at J, with 17 bases between the two ends. CDR3 region: CASGSPRQTYGYTF. Here the CDR3 DNA reads TGTGCCAGCGGGTCCCCGAGACAGACCTATGGCTACACCTTC.

The chain has TRBV19 and TRBJ2-7, with D tentatively TRBD1 or TRBD2 (5 bases each). The CDR3 spans 13 residues. Germline CDR1 reads LNHDA; CDR2 reads SQIVND (reference sequence). V was clipped by 1 base and J by 10 bases, with 14 bases between them. CDR3 in DNA: TGTGCCAGTAGTATAGGGGACGGAGGAATTCAGTACTTC. This translates into CASSIGDGGIQYF.

This clonotype has only one observation. The chain couples TRBV10-3 to TRBJ2-1, with D perhaps TRBD2 (6 bases). This CDR3 has 14 residues. V shed 4 bases and J shed 2 bases, with 9 bases lying between them. Germline assignment: CDR1 ENHRY and CDR2 SYGVKD. CDR3: CAISGSGTYNEQFF. In DNA form, the CDR3 reads TGTGCCATCAGTGGTAGCGGTACCTACAATGAGCAGTTCTTC.

This clonotype was seen only a few times. The chain couples TRBV11-2 to TRBJ2-1, with a weak D call TRBD1 (5 bases). Germline V gives CDR1 SGHAT, CDR2 FQNNGV. There are 10 residues in the CDR3. Deletions cut 5 bases from V and 9 bases from J, with 5 bases between. CDR3 nucleotides: TGTGCCAGCAGCACAGGTGAGCAGTTCTTC. Protein product: CASSTGEQFF.